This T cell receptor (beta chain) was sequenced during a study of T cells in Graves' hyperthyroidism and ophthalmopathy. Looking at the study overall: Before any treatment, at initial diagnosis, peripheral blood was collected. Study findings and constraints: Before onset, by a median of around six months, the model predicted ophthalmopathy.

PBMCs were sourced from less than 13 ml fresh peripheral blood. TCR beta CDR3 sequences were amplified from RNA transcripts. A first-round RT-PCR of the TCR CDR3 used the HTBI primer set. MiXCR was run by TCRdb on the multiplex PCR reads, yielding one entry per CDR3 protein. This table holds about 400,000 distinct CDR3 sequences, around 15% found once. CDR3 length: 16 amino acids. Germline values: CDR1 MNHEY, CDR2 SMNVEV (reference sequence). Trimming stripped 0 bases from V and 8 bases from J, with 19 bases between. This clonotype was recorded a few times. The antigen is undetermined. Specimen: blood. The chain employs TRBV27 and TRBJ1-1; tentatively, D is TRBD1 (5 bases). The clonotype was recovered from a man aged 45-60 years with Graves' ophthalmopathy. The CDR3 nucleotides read TGTGCCAGCAGTTTATCCTCGCCGGGGCCTGAGGGAGAAGCTTTCTTT. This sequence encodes CASSLSSPGPEGEAFF.